What follows are 23 T cell receptor beta chains derived from one specimen sequenced in a study of cytomegalovirus exposure and HLA in healthy donors. Use of 60 Vbeta and 13 Jbeta primers characterized the PCR. The table came from immunoSEQ multiplex PCR; TCRdb's copy has only in-frame clones and leaves some out. The repertoire holds 50,000 or so clones, with 65% to 80% as singletons. Source material: PBMCs. These receptors came from a woman in her forties or fifties in good health and CMV-seronegative.

J is TRBJ2-7 and V is TRBV6-5, with 9 bases identical to TRBD2. J lost 2 bases, V lost 5 bases, and 7 bases had no gene match. There are 15 residues in the CDR3. Looked up from germline, CDR1 is MNHEY and CDR2 is SVGAGI. Here the CDR3 reads CASSTLAGVTYEQYF. The CDR3 coding sequence is TGTGCCAGCAGTACTTTAGCGGGAGTTACCTACGAGCAGTACTTC.

V and J are TRBV6-4 and TRBJ1-1, with D unclear. The V gene lost 4 bases and the J gene lost 1 base, with 7 bases spanning the gap. The germline V gene has CDR1 MRHNA and CDR2 SNTAGT. The CDR3 has 13 amino acids. The DNA of the CDR3 is TGTGCCAGCAGTGCGTCCAGGAACACTGAAGCTTTCTTT. Residues: CASSASRNTEAFF.

The rearrangement joins TRBV2 to TRBJ2-7; 7 bases map to TRBD1. Germline V CDR1 and CDR2: SNHLY, FYNNEI. The ends lost 0 bases at V and 2 bases at J; junction bases unmatched: 4. The CDR3 spans 15 residues. This CDR3 is CASSEARDSTYEQYF. For the CDR3, the DNA is TGTGCCAGCAGTGAAGCGAGGGACAGCACCTACGAGCAGTACTTC.

The genes are TRBV7-9 and TRBJ2-5; maybe TRBD2 (5 bases). The V end lost 7 bases, the J end lost 3 bases, and 21 bases lay between the germline ends. This CDR3 region has 16 residues. Germline V CDR1 and CDR2: SEHNR, FQNEAQ (reference sequence). The chain's CDR3 is CASTDTSAEAEETQYF. CDR3 DNA: TGTGCCAGCACCGATACGTCGGCGGAAGCGGAAGAGACCCAGTACTTC.

Only a few counts were recorded for this clone. V is TRBV30 and J is TRBJ2-7; 7 bases fit TRBD1. Trimming took 4 bases from V and 4 from J; bases not matched to a gene: 4. This CDR3 region has 12 residues. Looked up from germline, CDR1 is GTSNPN and CDR2 is SVGIG (reference sequence). The CDR3 region has the DNA TGTGCCTGGACCCTACAGGGGTACGAGCAGTACGTC. Translating gives CAWTLQGYEQYV.

Points on this clone: This CDR3 is missing its conserved last phenylalanine or tryptophan, likely due to a read error. V and J are TRBV29-1 and TRBJ2-3; TRBD1 might be the D (5 bases). This CDR3 has 14 residues. Germline CDR1 and CDR2: SQVTM and ANQGSEA. The V and J ends lost 4 bases and 3 bases respectively, with 14 bases between them. CDR3 amino acids: CSVAGHQGTDTQYV. The CDR3, as DNA: TGCAGCGTTGCCGGACACCAAGGGACAGATACGCAGTATGTT.

The chain combines TRBV10-3 with TRBJ2-1; 15 nucleotides align to TRBD2. The CDR3 has 14 residues. The germline gives CDR1 ENHRY, CDR2 SYGVKD. V lost 6 bases to trimming and J lost 7 bases; unmatched junction nucleotides: 1. The CDR3 region is CAISGTSGGNEQFF. The CDR3 nucleotides are TGTGCCATCAGCGGGACTAGCGGGGGGAATGAGCAGTTCTTC.

The table lists this clone with a few counts. This chain joins TRBV28 and TRBJ1-1; a weak D match, TRBD1 (5 bases). The germline V and J ends were trimmed by 6 bases and 4 bases, with 18 bases remaining between them. The CDR3 spans 15 residues. The V gene's germline CDR1 is MDHEN and CDR2 SYDVKM. The DNA for the CDR3 is TGTGCCAGCAGCCAACGTTCAGCGGGACTCACTGAAGCTTTCTTT. Its translation is CASSQRSAGLTEAFF. Based on the CDR3 plus reference TRBV28 and TRBJ1-1, the full variable domain is DVKVTQSSRYLVKRTGEKVFLECVQDMDHENMFWYRQDPGLGLRLIYFSYDVKMKEKGDIPEGYSVSREKKERFSLILESASTNQTSMYLCASSQRSAGLTEAFFGQGTRLTVV.

The chain links TRBV14 to TRBJ1-2; D is perhaps TRBD1 (5 bases). The CDR3 loop spans 14 amino acids. Germline CDR1 is SGHDN and CDR2 is FVKESK. V lost 4 bases and J lost 6, with 15 bases in between. Here the CDR3 reads CASSRDLNSDGYTF. The DNA of the CDR3 is TGTGCCAGCAGCCGGGACTTAAACAGTGATGGCTACACCTTC.

The chain joins TRBV18 to TRBJ2-5; 10 positions match TRBD1. V dropped 4 bases and J dropped 3; count of bases not matched to a gene: 2. Germline CDR1 reads KGHSH; CDR2 reads LQKENI. CDR3 length: 14 amino acids. The CDR3 region is CASSLGTGEETQYF. CDR3 in DNA: TGTGCCAGCTCACTAGGGACAGGGGAAGAGACCCAGTACTTC.

The chain has TRBV6-1 and TRBJ2-1, with TRBD2 matching over 8 bases. V lost 6 bases, J lost 9 bases, and 13 bases stayed unmatched. The CDR3 spans 15 residues. Germline V gene lookup returns CDR1 MNHNS and CDR2 SASEGT. CDR3 coding DNA: TGTGCCAGCAGGGGAAGCGGGAGCATCGGCGGTGAGCAGTTCTTC. Protein product: CASRGSGSIGGEQFF.

The chain recombines TRBV7-9 with TRBJ1-4; 12 bases match TRBD1. Trimming removed 6 bases from V and 12 bases from J; junction bases left unmatched: 14. The CDR3 spans 16 residues. Germline lookup yields CDR1 SEHNR and CDR2 FQNEAQ (reference sequence). The CDR3 sequence is CASRTTRDRGPGELFF. The DNA of the CDR3 is TGTGCCAGCAGAACGACAAGGGACAGGGGGCCGGGGGAACTGTTTTTT.

The CDR3 region has the DNA TGTGCCAGCAGCTCGTTGGGGGCTGGCACTGAAGCTTTCTTT. Translated, it gives CASSSLGAGTEAFF. J is TRBJ1-1 and V is TRBV27; possible D gene TRBD1, 6 bases. V was pared by 6 bases and J by 4 bases, with 15 bases between. The length of the CDR3 is 14 residues. Germline assignment: CDR1 MNHEY and CDR2 SMNVEV (reference sequence).

The V gene is TRBV7-3, the J gene TRBJ2-2; the D gene is possibly TRBD1 (5 bases). Germline V gene sequence: CDR1 SGHTA, CDR2 FQGTGA. The CDR3 length is 15 residues. Deletions cut 6 bases from V and 3 bases from J, with 14 bases between. The DNA for the CDR3 is TGTGCCAGCAGTCCACAGCAGGGCCACACCGGGGAGCTGTTTTTT. Protein sequence: CASSPQQGHTGELFF.

The chain combines TRBV15 with TRBJ1-5; D unresolved. The CDR3 contains 13 residues. Trimming removed 7 bases from V and 0 bases from J, with 7 bases in between. The germline V gene encodes CDR1 LNHNV and CDR2 YYDKDF (reference sequence). CDR3 nucleotide sequence: TGTGCCACCAACGTCGGTAGCAATCAGCCCCAGCATTTT. Protein product: CATNVGSNQPQHF.

The V call is TRBV6-5, the J call TRBJ2-1; 14 bases are shared with TRBD2. Looked up from germline, CDR1 is MNHEY and CDR2 is SVGAGI. The CDR3 length is 12 residues. Losses at the gene ends were 11 bases for V and 8 bases for J; bases not matched to a gene: 2. The CDR3 sequence is CASTSGGDEQFF. The CDR3 DNA reads as TGTGCCTCGACTAGCGGGGGGGATGAGCAGTTCTTC.

This clone was picked up a small number of times. The rearrangement joins TRBV7-8 to TRBJ2-1; TRBD2 is a possible D gene (5 bases). V was cut by 6 bases and J by 9 bases, with 18 bases left in between. This CDR3 has 14 residues. CDR1 is SGHVS, CDR2 FQNEAQ, per germline. The DNA of the CDR3 is TGTGCCAGCAGTACTACCGCGGGCTCCGGTGAGCAGTTCTTC. Its translation is CASSTTAGSGEQFF.

In its sample, this clone was seen a few times. The V and J genes are TRBV7-2 and TRBJ2-7; D call uncertain. CDR1 and CDR2 (germline): SGHTA, FQGNSA. The CDR3 runs 13 residues. V lost 1 base and J lost 4, with 8 bases in between. The CDR3 loop is CASSLGPEYEQYF. CDR3 coding DNA: TGTGCCAGCAGCTTAGGGCCGGAGTACGAGCAGTACTTC.

This clone has only one observation. The chain combines TRBV28 with TRBJ2-1, with a possible D match to TRBD1 (5 bases). The germline CDR1 and CDR2 sequences are MDHEN and SYDVKM. The V end was cut by 2 bases, the J end by 7 bases, with 15 bases between. CDR3 length: 15 amino acids. In DNA form, the CDR3 reads TGTGCCAGCAGTTTAGTCAGGGCAGGTTGGAATGAGCAGTTCTTC. It codes for CASSLVRAGWNEQFF.

This chain joins TRBV10-2 and TRBJ1-5, with a weak D call TRBD1 (6 bases). The V gene lost 4 bases and the J gene lost 5 bases, with 9 bases spanning the gap. This CDR3 region has 13 residues. Germline V CDR1 and CDR2: WSHSY, SAAADI. Here the CDR3 reads CASSGQADQPQHF. The CDR3 DNA follows: TGCGCCAGCAGTGGACAGGCCGATCAGCCCCAGCATTTT.

The chain is built from TRBV9 and TRBJ1-4; perhaps TRBD1 as D (6 bases). Germline CDR1 reads SGDLS; CDR2 reads YYNGEE. The ends were cut back, 0 bases at V and 0 bases at J, with 24 bases in the middle. The CDR3 runs to 21 residues. CDR3 region: CASSVGTPTGAMRTTNEKLFF. CDR3 nucleotides: TGTGCCAGCAGCGTAGGGACCCCGACAGGAGCCATGAGAACAACTAATGAAAAACTGTTTTTT.

This chain joins TRBV23-1 and TRBJ2-1, with 10 bases matching TRBD2. TRBV23-1 is given ORF status, its function remaining uncertain. The CDR3 consists of 16 residues. Germline trimming cut 6 bases from V and 0 bases from J; bases unmatched to any gene: 5. DNA of the CDR3: TGCGCCAGCAGCCAGAGCGGGGGGGCCTCCTACAATGAGCAGTTCTTC. Translating it yields CASSQSGGASYNEQFF.

The chain recombines TRBV19 with TRBJ2-3; 10 nucleotides match TRBD2. Trimming removed 4 bases from V and 5 bases from J; junction bases left unmatched: 9. Germline-derived CDR1 and CDR2 are LNHDA and SQIVND (reference sequence). The CDR3 contains 16 residues. The CDR3 DNA reads TGTGCCAGTAGTACGGCGACTAGCGGGCCATTAGATACGCAGTATTTT. It translates to CASSTATSGPLDTQYF. Full variable domain (rest looked up from reference TRBV19 and TRBJ2-3): DGGITQSPKYLFRKEGQNVTLSCEQNLNHDAMYWYRQDPGQGLRLIYYSQIVNDFQKGDIAEGYSVSREKKESFPLTVTSAQKNPTAFYLCASSTATSGPLDTQYFGPGTRLTVL.